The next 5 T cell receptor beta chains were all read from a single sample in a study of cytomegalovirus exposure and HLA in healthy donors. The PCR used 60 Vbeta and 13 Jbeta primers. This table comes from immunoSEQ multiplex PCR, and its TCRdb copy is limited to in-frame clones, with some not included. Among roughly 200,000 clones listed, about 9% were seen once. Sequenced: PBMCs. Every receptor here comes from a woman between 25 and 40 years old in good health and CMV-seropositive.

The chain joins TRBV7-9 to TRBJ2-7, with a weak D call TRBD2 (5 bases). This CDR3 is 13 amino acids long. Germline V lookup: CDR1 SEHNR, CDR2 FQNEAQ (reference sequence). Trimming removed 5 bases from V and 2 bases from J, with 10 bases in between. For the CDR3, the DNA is TGTGCCAGCAGCCCCCGGGGAGCCTACGAGCAGTACTTC. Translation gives CASSPRGAYEQYF.

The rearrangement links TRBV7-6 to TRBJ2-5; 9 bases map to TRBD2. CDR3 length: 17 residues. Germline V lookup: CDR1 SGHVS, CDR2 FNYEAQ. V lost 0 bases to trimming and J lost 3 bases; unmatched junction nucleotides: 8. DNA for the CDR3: TGTGCCAGCAGCTTAGCGGTCCGGGCGGGAGGGGAAGAGACCCAGTACTTC. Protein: CASSLAVRAGGEETQYF.

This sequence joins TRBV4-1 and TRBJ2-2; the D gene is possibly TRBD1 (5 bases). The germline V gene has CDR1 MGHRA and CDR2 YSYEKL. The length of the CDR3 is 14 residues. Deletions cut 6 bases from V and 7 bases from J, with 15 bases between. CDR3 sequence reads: CASRAGRGGGELFF. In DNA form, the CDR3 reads TGCGCCAGCAGAGCAGGGCGCGGCGGCGGGGAGCTGTTTTTT.

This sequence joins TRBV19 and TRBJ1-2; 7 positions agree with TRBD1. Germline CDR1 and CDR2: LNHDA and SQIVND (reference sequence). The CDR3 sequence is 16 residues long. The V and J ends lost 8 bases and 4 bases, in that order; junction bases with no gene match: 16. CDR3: CASRARDSRKGYGYTF. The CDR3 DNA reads TGTGCCAGTCGGGCCAGGGACAGCCGAAAAGGCTATGGCTACACCTTC.

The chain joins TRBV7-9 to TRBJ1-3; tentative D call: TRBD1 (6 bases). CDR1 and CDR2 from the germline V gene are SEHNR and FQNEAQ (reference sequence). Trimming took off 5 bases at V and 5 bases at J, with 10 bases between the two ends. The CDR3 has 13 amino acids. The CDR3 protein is CASSPTGRNTIYF. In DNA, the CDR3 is TGTGCCAGCAGCCCCACAGGGAGAAACACCATATATTTT. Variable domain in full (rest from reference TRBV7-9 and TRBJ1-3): DTGVSQNPRHKITKRGQNVTFRCDPISEHNRLYWYRQTLGQGPEFLTYFQNEAQLEKSRLLSDRFSAERPKGSFSTLEIQRTEQGDSAMYLCASSPTGRNTIYFGEGSWLTVV.